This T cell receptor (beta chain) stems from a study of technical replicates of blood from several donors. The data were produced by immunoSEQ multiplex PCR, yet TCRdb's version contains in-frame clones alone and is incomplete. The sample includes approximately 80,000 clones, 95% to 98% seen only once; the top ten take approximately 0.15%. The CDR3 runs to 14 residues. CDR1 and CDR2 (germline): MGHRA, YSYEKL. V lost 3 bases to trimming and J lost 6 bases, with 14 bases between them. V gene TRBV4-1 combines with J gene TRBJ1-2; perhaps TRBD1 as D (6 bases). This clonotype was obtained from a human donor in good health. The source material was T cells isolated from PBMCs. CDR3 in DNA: TGCGCCAGCAGCCACCCAGCCAGGGGCGATGGCTACACCTTC. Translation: CASSHPARGDGYTF.